This is a list of T cell receptor beta chains from one sample in a study of graft-versus-host responses after intestinal transplantation. Data came from immunoSEQ multiplex PCR; TCRdb stores just in-frame clones and leaves some out. The sample lists about 110,000 clones; 85% to 95% were seen once. Their recognized antigens are unknown. The sequencing here drew on unstimulated CD8+ T cells sorted from spleen or lymph node cells, taken before transplant. All receptors derive from a human donor who was the organ donor for an intestinal transplant. The CDR3 runs from the conserved cysteine through the conserved F or W. The D gene is left open where the match is weak. Clone size is stated in some rows and not others, as once, few, many or a class when expanded.

D gene: TRBD2
clone size: NA
V gene: TRBV9
J gene: TRBJ2-2
CDR3 DNA: TGTGCCAGCAGCGTAGGCGGGGGGTCCGGGGAGCTGTTTTTT
CDR3 protein: CASSVGGGSGELFF

D gene: NA
clone size: once
V gene: TRBV19
J gene: TRBJ1-2
CDR3 DNA: TGTGCCAGTACTTTTAAGAGTTTCTATGGCTACACCTTC
CDR3 protein: CASTFKSFYGYTF

D gene: NA
clone size: NA
V gene: TRBV4-1
J gene: TRBJ2-1
CDR3 DNA: TGCGCCAGCAGCCGAGAGAGGATGCGGAATGAGCAGTTCTTC
CDR3 protein: CASSRERMRNEQFF

D gene: NA
clone size: few
V gene: TRBV7-9
J gene: TRBJ2-7
CDR3 DNA: TGTGCCAGCAGCTTAGGGGTGTACGAGCAGTACTTC
CDR3 protein: CASSLGVYEQYF

D gene: NA
clone size: NA
V gene: TRBV29-1
J gene: TRBJ2-1
CDR3 DNA: TGCAGCGTTGTTGAAAGCTCCTACAATGAGCAGTTCTTC
CDR3 protein: CSVVESSYNEQFF

D gene: NA
clone size: NA
V gene: TRBV5-1
J gene: TRBJ2-1
CDR3 DNA: TGCGCCAGCAGCTTGGACCCAACCGACAGACGGCCGGTTGAGCAGTTCTTC
CDR3 protein: CASSLDPTDRRPVEQFF

D gene: NA
clone size: NA
V gene: TRBV19
J gene: TRBJ1-3
CDR3 DNA: TGTGCCAGTAGTCCCCGGGACGGGGGCTCTGGAAACACCATATATTTT
CDR3 protein: CASSPRDGGSGNTIYF

D gene: NA
clone size: NA
V gene: TRBV7-2
J gene: TRBJ2-7
CDR3 DNA: TGTGCCAGCAGCTTATTGTCTTCGGGCTACGAGCAGTACTTC
CDR3 protein: CASSLLSSGYEQYF

D gene: TRBD2
clone size: NA
V gene: TRBV5-4
J gene: TRBJ2-7
CDR3 DNA: TGTGCCAGCAGCTTGGTGGGGGGGTACGAGCAGTACTTC
CDR3 protein: CASSLVGGYEQYF

D gene: NA
clone size: NA
V gene: TRBV4-3
J gene: TRBJ2-3
CDR3 DNA: TGCGCCAGCAGCCAAGGCCTACAGGTCAGCACAGATACGCAGTATTTT
CDR3 protein: CASSQGLQVSTDTQYF

D gene: NA
clone size: NA
V gene: TRBV6-5
J gene: TRBJ2-3
CDR3 DNA: TGTGCCAGCAGTTTTTCAGGGGGGGGCACAGATACGCAGTATTTT
CDR3 protein: CASSFSGGGTDTQYF

D gene: TRBD2
clone size: NA
V gene: TRBV6-5
J gene: TRBJ2-7
CDR3 DNA: TGTGCCAGCAGTTATTGGGGGACTAGCTACGAGCAGTACTTC
CDR3 protein: CASSYWGTSYEQYF

D gene: TRBD2
clone size: NA
V gene: TRBV9
J gene: TRBJ2-2
CDR3 DNA: TGTGCCAGCAGCGTAGTTCGGGCGGGAGGGTTAACCGGGGAGCTGTTTTTT
CDR3 protein: CASSVVRAGGLTGELFF

D gene: NA
clone size: NA
V gene: TRBV27
J gene: TRBJ1-1
CDR3 DNA: TGTGCCAGCGGACTAACGGGGAACACTGAAGCTTTCTTT
CDR3 protein: CASGLTGNTEAFF

D gene: NA
clone size: NA
V gene: TRBV6-5
J gene: TRBJ2-1
CDR3 DNA: TGTGCCAGCAGTGAATTTGGCGAAGAGCAGTTCTTC
CDR3 protein: CASSEFGEEQFF

D gene: NA
clone size: NA
V gene: TRBV5-8
J gene: TRBJ2-5
CDR3 DNA: TGTGCCAGCAGGCCAAGGGGGACCCAAGAGACCCAGTACTTC
CDR3 protein: CASRPRGTQETQYF

D gene: NA
clone size: NA
V gene: TRBV6-6
J gene: TRBJ2-3
CDR3 DNA: TGTGCCACCACCGGACTAAGCCCAGATACGCAGTATTTT
CDR3 protein: CATTGLSPDTQYF

D gene: TRBD2
clone size: NA
V gene: TRBV4-1
J gene: TRBJ2-7
CDR3 DNA: TGCGCCAGCAGCCAAGCTGGGGGGGTTGGCGAGCAGTACTTC
CDR3 protein: CASSQAGGVGEQYF

D gene: NA
clone size: NA
V gene: TRBV4-2
J gene: TRBJ2-3
CDR3 DNA: TGTGCCAGCAGCCAATCGGGAGCGTCCACAGATACGCAGTATTTT
CDR3 protein: CASSQSGASTDTQYF